The clone carrying this T cell receptor (beta chain) was seen many times. What it binds is unknown. Time point described: newly diagnosed GD, antithyroid drugs for less than 3 months. Generation of the TCR library employed RNA extracted from PBMCs. Looked up from germline, CDR1 is SEHNR and CDR2 is FQNEAQ (reference sequence). There are 14 residues in the CDR3. The V and J ends lost 7 bases and 0 bases respectively, with 11 bases between them. The sample comes from a study of regulatory T cells in long-lasting Graves disease. Study observations and caveats: Examination was confined to peripheral blood, excluding thyroid tissue.

CDR3 regions were amplified by Arm-PCR using iRepertoire HTBI primers to build TCR beta libraries. TCRdb re-derived calls from the multiplex PCR reads in MiXCR, one entry per CDR3 protein. The table records 400,000 to 550,000 distinct CDR3 sequences, about 17% of them present only once. The same sample was also used in a study of T cells in Graves' hyperthyroidism and ophthalmopathy. This second study says: Hyperthyroidism of Graves' type that showed no ophthalmopathy progression within 18 months was stable.

The V call is TRBV7-9, the J call TRBJ2-3; a weak D match, TRBD2 (6 bases). Sample: peripheral blood mononuclear cells (PBMCs), taken at new diagnosis, from a patient treated with antithyroid drugs. The TCR originated in a woman in her 30s with Graves disease. CDR3 sequence (DNA): TGTGCCAGCATTGGGAGGCGGAGCACAGATACGCAGTATTTT. The encoded protein is CASIGRRSTDTQYF.